The sequence of this TCR beta chain was determined in a study of T cell repertoires in cytomegalovirus infection. Across the study: CMV infection together with matching HLA type was indicated by public TCR beta signatures. Study-level points and caveats: Across the ex vivo response, the dominant clonotypes were HLA-C-restricted CMV-specific TCR beta clonotypes. The study identified carriers of CMV plus the relevant HLA from cumulative public TCR beta family frequency.

TCRdb re-derived calls from the reads in MiXCR, one entry per CDR3 protein. This table has fewer than 300,000 distinct CDR3 sequences, 25% appearing once. Looked up from germline, CDR1 is SGHVS and CDR2 is FNYEAQ. The junction had 2 bases not matched to a gene; V was cut back by 3 bases and J by 1 base. The CDR3 sequence is 15 residues long. This clonotype has more than one count but fewer than ten. Its specificity is not known. The chain is built from TRBV7-6 and TRBJ2-5; TRBD2 agrees at 10 bases. The source of this sequence is a human donor in good health (CMV status not recorded). Some clones in this sample may be carry-over from other donors' samples. The sequencing sample was made of PBMCs. For the CDR3, the DNA is TGTGCCAGCAGCTTGAGCGGGGGGGTCCAAGAGACCCAGTACTTC. Translation: CASSLSGGVQETQYF.